These 28 T cell receptor beta chains were all obtained from the same sample, sequenced in a study of CD8+ T cells in alopecia areata (dated by TCRdb to 2016 to 2018). Receptors were amplified or captured by the immunoSEQ multiplex PCR assay. For TCR sequencing, RNA was extracted from every sample and reverse transcribed into cDNA to serve as template. The clones in this table, taken by TCRdb from immuneACCESS, are in-frame only. Not every clone is retained; where verified, under half of the shortfall comes from an unresolved V gene, and the cause of the rest is unknown. The table for this sample lists 170,000 or so clones; roughly three fifths of them were counted only once. Of the sample, around 12% falls within the top ten clones. Interpreted using the paper, the time point label stands for: around 26 weeks on oral tofacitinib. This specimen's treatment or condition label, interpreted: oral pan-JAK inhibitor, 5-10 mg twice daily.

Here the sequenced sample was CD8+ T cells sorted from blood, taken at week 24, from a patient treated with tofacitinib. The receptors stem from a human donor with alopecia areata.

This clone has a handful of counts. The genes are TRBV30 and TRBJ2-5, with 9 positions matching TRBD2. Per germline, CDR1 GTSNPN and CDR2 SVGIG (reference sequence). The CDR3 extends over 14 amino acids. The ends lost 3 bases at V and 5 bases at J; junction bases unmatched: 7. The CDR3 region is CAWRRGLARETQYF. In nucleotides, the CDR3 is TGTGCCTGGAGACGCGGACTAGCGAGGGAGACCCAGTACTTC.

This clone was seen just once. This chain uses TRBV25-1 with TRBJ2-7; 7 bases line up with TRBD1. The CDR3 length is 13 residues. CDR1 MGHDK and CDR2 SYGVNS come from the germline V gene. Trimming at V came to 5 bases and at J to 5 bases, leaving 6 bases not matched to a gene. This CDR3 reads CASSKTGLDEQYF. DNA for the CDR3: TGTGCCAGCAGTAAGACAGGGTTAGACGAGCAGTACTTC.

The gene calls are TRBV29-1 and TRBJ2-1; tentatively, D is TRBD1 or TRBD2 (5 bases each). The length of the CDR3 is 10 residues. Germline CDR1 SQVTM, CDR2 ANQGSEA. Trimming took 3 bases from V and 16 from J, leaving 13 bases between them. The CDR3 is CSVEGDQTFF. Written as DNA, the CDR3 is TGCAGCGTTGAGGGGGACCAAACATTCTTC.

The J gene is TRBJ2-2, the V gene TRBV29-1, with a tentative D call TRBD1 (6 bases). The V gene's germline CDR1 is SQVTM and CDR2 ANQGSEA. The length of the CDR3 is 15 residues. V dropped 1 base and J dropped 1 base, with 10 bases sitting between them. CDR3 loop: CSVEGLGGNTGELFF. As DNA, the CDR3 is TGCAGCGTTGAAGGTTTAGGGGGGAACACCGGGGAGCTGTTTTTT.

The chain recombines TRBV29-1 with TRBJ2-5, with D unclear. The last part of the DNA fits TRBJ2-7 better; the J call may be wrong. Germline-derived CDR1 and CDR2 are SQVTM and ANQGSEA. The CDR3 runs to 14 residues. The CDR3 region is CSVAQERNSYEQYF. The CDR3 region has the DNA TGCAGCGTTGCGCAGGAGAGGAACTCCTACGAGCAGTACTTC.

The chain links TRBV5-1 to TRBJ2-7; 15 bases are shared with TRBD2. V was pared by 0 bases and J by 0 bases, with 7 bases of the junction left unmatched. CDR1 SGHRS and CDR2 YFSETQ come from the germline V gene. The CDR3 contains 19 residues. The CDR3 protein is CASSLEWTSGGEISYEQYF. Here the CDR3 DNA reads TGCGCCAGCAGCTTGGAGTGGACTAGCGGGGGGGAGATCTCCTACGAGCAGTACTTC.

On this clone itself: The same CDR3 arises from other DNA sequences in this sample as well. The CDR3 region has the DNA TGTGCCAGCCGACAGGGGAGCACAGATACGCAGTATTTT. Protein: CASRQGSTDTQYF. The V call is TRBV27, the J call TRBJ2-3; 8 bases map to TRBD1. This CDR3 region has 13 residues. In germline, CDR1 is MNHEY, CDR2 SMNVEV (reference sequence). The V gene end was trimmed by 8 bases and the J gene end by 0 bases; junction bases not matched to a gene: 1.

The genes are TRBV5-6 and TRBJ1-4, with 8 bases fitting TRBD1. The germline V gene has CDR1 SGHDT and CDR2 YYEEEE. This CDR3 comprises 15 residues. With 3 bases clipped from V and 7 bases from J, the junction kept 8 bases outside the gene matches. The CDR3 region has the DNA TGTGCCAGCAGCTGGGGACAGGTCCCCCTTGAAAAACTGTTTTTT. Translating gives CASSWGQVPLEKLFF.

This rearrangement joins TRBV10-3 to TRBJ2-4; TRBD2 matches 10 bases. With 2 bases clipped from V and 7 bases from J, the junction kept 2 bases outside the gene matches. This CDR3 is 14 amino acids long. In germline, CDR1 is ENHRY, CDR2 SYGVKD. Here the CDR3 reads CAISETSGANIQYF. The CDR3 nucleotides read TGTGCCATCAGTGAGACTAGCGGGGCCAACATTCAGTACTTC.

This clone has just a few counts. The chain has TRBV15 and TRBJ1-3; a possible D gene is TRBD1 (5 bases). The length of the CDR3 is 13 residues. Trimming took off 7 bases at V and 3 bases at J, with 10 bases between the two ends. Germline-derived CDR1 and CDR2 are LNHNV and YYDKDF (reference sequence). CDR3 sequence (DNA): TGTGCCACCAAGACAGATAATGGAAACACCATATATTTT. Residues: CATKTDNGNTIYF. Combining the CDR3 with reference TRBV15 and TRBJ1-3 gives the whole variable domain DAMVIQNPRYQVTQFGKPVTLSCSQTLNHNVMYWYQQKSSQAPKLLFHYYDKDFNNEADTPDNFQSRRPNTSFCFLDIRSPGLGDTAMYLCATKTDNGNTIYFGEGSWLTVV.

J is TRBJ1-5 and V is TRBV11-2, with D perhaps matching TRBD1 (6 bases). With 5 bases removed from V and 6 bases from J, the gap between germline ends came to 14 bases. Germline assignment: CDR1 SGHAT and CDR2 FQNNGV. The CDR3 runs to 14 residues. The CDR3 loop reads CASSPTGSGQPQHF. DNA for the CDR3: TGTGCCAGCAGCCCTACAGGGTCTGGTCAGCCCCAGCATTTT. Full variable domain (missing parts from reference TRBV11-2 and TRBJ1-5): EAGVAQSPRYKIIEKRQSVAFWCNPISGHATLYWYQQILGQGPKLLIQFQNNGVVDDSQLPKDRFSAERLKGVDSTLKIQPAKLEDSAVYLCASSPTGSGQPQHFGDGTRLSIL.

V usage is TRBV6-5 and J usage is TRBJ1-1; TRBD1 might be the D (5 bases). The germline gives CDR1 MNHEY, CDR2 SVGAGI. This CDR3 region has 14 residues. V dropped 2 bases and J dropped 2 bases, with 9 bases sitting between them. CDR3 region: CASSYRGGNTEAFF. Here the CDR3 DNA reads TGTGCCAGCAGTTACAGGGGCGGTAACACTGAAGCTTTCTTT.

This chain joins TRBV5-6 and TRBJ2-7; either TRBD1 or TRBD2 may fit D (6 bases each). Per the germline V gene, CDR1 is SGHDT and CDR2 is YYEEEE. The CDR3 contains 14 residues. V lost 4 bases and J lost 2, with 13 bases in between. Written as DNA, the CDR3 is TGTGCCAGCAGCGGGGGACGGGGGCCCTACGAGCAGTACTTC. This translates into CASSGGRGPYEQYF.

This chain links TRBV27 with TRBJ2-3; the match to TRBD1 covers 10 bases. With V trimmed by 5 bases and J by 11 bases, 10 bases remained unmatched. Germline V gene lookup returns CDR1 MNHEY and CDR2 SMNVEV (reference sequence). The CDR3 runs to 14 residues. This CDR3 reads CASSPGGTGEGQYF. The CDR3 DNA reads as TGTGCCAGCAGTCCAGGGGGGACAGGGGAAGGGCAGTATTTT.

In its sample, this clone was seen a few times. This chain connects TRBV29-1 to TRBJ1-1, with 7 bases lining up with TRBD1. CDR3 size: 11 residues. V lost 6 bases and J lost 4; bases outside the gene matches: 2. The V gene's germline CDR1 is SQVTM and CDR2 ANQGSEA. The CDR3 spells CSVQGGTEAFF. The CDR3 DNA is TGCAGCGTGCAGGGGGGCACTGAAGCTTTCTTT. Full variable domain (missing parts from reference TRBV29-1 and TRBJ1-1): SAVISQKPSRDICQRGTSLTIQCQVDSQVTMMFWYRQQPGQSLTLIATANQGSEATYESGFVIDKFPISRPNLTFSTLTVSNMSPEDSSIYLCSVQGGTEAFFGQGTRLTVV.

This clone appeared a single time. V and J are TRBV4-2 and TRBJ2-1, with D possibly matching TRBD2 (6 bases). From germline, CDR1 is LGHNA and CDR2 YNFKEQ. The V gene lost 1 base and the J gene lost 6 bases, with 7 bases spanning the gap. This CDR3 contains 13 residues. The CDR3 loop is CASSQGLVNEQFF. CDR3 coding DNA: TGTGCCAGCAGCCAAGGACTAGTCAATGAGCAGTTCTTC.

This chain connects TRBV2 to TRBJ1-2; D uncertain. The CDR3 has 15 amino acids. V shed 0 bases and J shed 0 bases, with 8 bases lying between them. The germline V gene encodes CDR1 SNHLY and CDR2 FYNNEI. CDR3 in DNA: TGTGCCAGCAGTGAAGCGTGGGGAGCTAACTATGGCTACACCTTC. Residues: CASSEAWGANYGYTF.

The genes are TRBV19 and TRBJ2-3; the match to TRBD2 covers 12 bases. CDR3 size: 15 residues. Unmatched junction bases numbered 5, after V lost 6 bases and J lost 4 bases. In germline, CDR1 is LNHDA, CDR2 SQIVND (reference sequence). CDR3 DNA: TGTGCCAGTAGCCTAGCGGGGGGGGGCCCAGATACGCAGTATTTT. Its protein product is CASSLAGGGPDTQYF. The full variable domain, in which reference TRBV19 and TRBJ2-3 provide the parts outside the CDR3, is DGGITQSPKYLFRKEGQNVTLSCEQNLNHDAMYWYRQDPGQGLRLIYYSQIVNDFQKGDIAEGYSVSREKKESFPLTVTSAQKNPTAFYLCASSLAGGGPDTQYFGPGTRLTVL.

V is TRBV14 and J is TRBJ1-1; D call uncertain. This CDR3 has 14 amino acids. The V gene lost 4 bases and the J gene lost 2 bases, with 11 bases spanning the gap. Germline-derived CDR1 and CDR2 are SGHDN and FVKESK. The CDR3 region has the DNA TGTGCCAGCAGCCCCCGTAGGGCTAACACTGAAGCTTTCTTT. It encodes CASSPRRANTEAFF.

This rearrangement joins TRBV11-2 to TRBJ2-2; D not certain. CDR3 length: 12 amino acids. V gave up 0 bases and J gave up 6 bases, with 2 bases separating them. Germline V gene lookup returns CDR1 SGHAT and CDR2 FQNNGV. The CDR3 loop is CASSLDSGELFF. In DNA, the CDR3 is TGTGCCAGCAGCTTAGATTCCGGGGAGCTGTTTTTT.

The chain joins TRBV25-1 to TRBJ1-6; 7 positions match TRBD1. Germline trimming cut 5 bases from V and 7 bases from J; bases unmatched to any gene: 8. Germline V gene sequence: CDR1 MGHDK, CDR2 SYGVNS. The CDR3 runs to 15 residues. The CDR3: CASSPGRGRNSPLHF. The CDR3 nucleotides read TGTGCCAGCAGTCCTGGTAGGGGGCGAAATTCACCCCTCCACTTT.

This chain links TRBV6-1 with TRBJ1-6; maybe TRBD1 (6 bases). Trimming pared 4 bases from V and 0 bases from J, leaving 16 bases between. The germline CDR1 and CDR2 sequences are MNHNS and SASEGT. The CDR3 extends over 18 amino acids. The CDR3 DNA reads TGTGCCAGCAGTGGTCGGACAAGGGGGATCTCCTATAATTCACCCCTCCACTTT. Encoded protein: CASSGRTRGISYNSPLHF.

This clone came up once. Mismatch with germline at one junction end may stem from a read error. This chain links TRBV15 with TRBJ1-4; D unclear. The CDR3 contains 14 residues. Looked up from germline, CDR1 is LNHNV and CDR2 is YYDKDF (reference sequence). CDR3 in amino acids: CATSLVTTNEKLFF. DNA of the CDR3: TGTGCCACCAGTTTGGTGACAACAAATGAAAAACTGTTTTTT.

The J gene is TRBJ2-6, the V gene TRBV5-6, with D tentatively TRBD2 (6 bases). The V and J ends lost 7 bases and 2 bases respectively, with 10 bases between them. The CDR3 has 14 amino acids. Germline loops: CDR1 SGHDT, CDR2 YYEEEE. The CDR3 loop reads CASCWGAGANVLTF. CDR3 in DNA: TGTGCCAGCTGCTGGGGGGCTGGGGCCAACGTCCTGACTTTC.

This clone was observed a handful of times. The J gene is TRBJ1-5, the V gene TRBV29-1; 7 nucleotides match TRBD1. Germline V gene data show CDR1 as SQVTM and CDR2 as ANQGSEA. Trimming cost V 0 bases and J 6 bases; bases outside gene matches: 5. The CDR3 runs to 14 residues. CDR3 DNA: TGCAGCGTTGAAGATCCGACAGGGACTCAGCCCCAGCATTTT. Protein sequence: CSVEDPTGTQPQHF.

The chain links TRBV13 to TRBJ1-1; a possible D gene is TRBD1 (5 bases). V lost 5 bases, J lost 1 base, and 11 bases lay in between. The CDR3 is 14 amino acids. Germline assignment: CDR1 PRHDT and CDR2 FYEKMQ (reference sequence). This chain's CDR3 is CASSDQTENTEAFF. In nucleotides, the CDR3 is TGTGCCAGCAGCGACCAGACAGAGAACACTGAAGCTTTCTTT.

The chain joins TRBV2 to TRBJ2-3; 8 nucleotides match TRBD2. Germline V gives CDR1 SNHLY, CDR2 FYNNEI. The length of the CDR3 is 14 residues. V lost 6 bases to trimming and J lost 2 bases; unmatched junction nucleotides: 4. CDR3 in amino acids: CASRRGADTDTQYF. In DNA, the CDR3 is TGTGCCAGCAGGCGGGGGGCCGACACAGATACGCAGTATTTT.

The chain combines TRBV30 with TRBJ2-1; D possibly corresponds to TRBD1 (6 bases). The CDR3 runs to 15 residues. Germline loops: CDR1 GTSNPN, CDR2 SVGIG (reference sequence). The germline V and J ends were trimmed by 8 bases and 1 base, with 18 bases remaining between them. The CDR3 region has the DNA TGTGCCGCCCCGGCTACAGGGAGATCCTACAATGAGCAGTTCTTC. The encoded protein is CAAPATGRSYNEQFF. Based on the CDR3 plus reference TRBV30 and TRBJ2-1, the full variable domain is SQTIHQWPATLVQPVGSPLSLECTVEGTSNPNLYWYRQAAGRGLQLLFYSVGIGQISSEVPQNLSASRPQDRQFILSSKKLLLSDSGFYLCAAPATGRSYNEQFFGPGTRLTVL.